These 15 T cell receptor beta chains originate from one sample sequenced in a study of cytomegalovirus exposure and HLA in healthy donors. The PCR made use of 60 Vbeta and 13 Jbeta primers. Libraries were prepared by immunoSEQ multiplex PCR; TCRdb keeps only in-frame clonotypes and omits some of them. This table has under 140,000 clones, 76% appearing once. The material sequenced was PBMCs. The receptors here all came from a man aged 25-40 years in good health and CMV-seropositive.

This clone was found a few times. The chain is built from TRBV18 and TRBJ1-6, with TRBD1 matching 9 bases. Germline CDR1 is KGHSH and CDR2 is LQKENI. The CDR3 covers 14 residues. J was trimmed by 10 bases and V by 6 bases; bases with no gene match: 7. The CDR3 loop reads CASSQGQGRSPLHF. CDR3 nucleotides: TGTGCCAGCTCGCAAGGACAGGGGAGATCACCCCTCCACTTT. The full variable domain, with the rest looked up from reference TRBV18 and TRBJ1-6, is NAGVMQNPRHLVRRRGQEARLRCSPMKGHSHVYWYRQLPEEGLKFMVYLQKENIIDESGMPKERFSAEFPKEGPSILRIQQVVRGDSAAYFCASSQGQGRSPLHFGNGTRLTVT.

This chain links TRBV29-1 with TRBJ2-5; tentative D call: TRBD2 (6 bases). The CDR3 consists of 14 residues. Germline CDR1 and CDR2: SQVTM and ANQGSEA. Trimming shortened V by 1 base and J by 7 bases, and 16 bases separated the two germline ends. In DNA form, the CDR3 reads TGCAGCGTTGAAGTAGGGCGGGGCGGCGGGACCCAGTACTTC. As protein: CSVEVGRGGGTQYF.

The chain uses TRBV28 and TRBJ2-1, with 8 nucleotides matching TRBD1. In germline, CDR1 is MDHEN, CDR2 SYDVKM. The V and J ends lost 6 bases and 3 bases, in that order; junction bases with no gene match: 7. This CDR3 has 15 residues. CDR3 bases: TGTGCCAGCAGCCCGAACAGGGGGAACTACAATGAGCAGTTCTTC. Protein sequence: CASSPNRGNYNEQFF.

This clone has more than one count but fewer than ten. The J gene is TRBJ2-7, the V gene TRBV6-1; 13 positions agree with TRBD2. Germline CDR1 MNHNS, CDR2 SASEGT. With V trimmed by 6 bases and J by 1 base, 3 bases remained unmatched. This CDR3 comprises 15 residues. The CDR3 bases are TGTGCCAGCAGCCAGGGACTAGCGGGGTCCTACGAGCAGTACTTC. It yields the protein CASSQGLAGSYEQYF.

Here the CDR3 reads CASSPRQEADTQYF. CDR3 bases: TGTGCCAGCAGCCCACGACAGGAGGCAGATACGCAGTATTTT. The genes are TRBV6-5 and TRBJ2-3, with a tentative D call TRBD1 (6 bases). Germline V gives CDR1 MNHEY, CDR2 SVGAGI. V was clipped by 6 bases and J by 4 bases, with 14 bases between them. This CDR3 comprises 14 residues.

The chain employs TRBV9 and TRBJ2-1; possibly TRBD2 for D (6 bases). Trimming removed 3 bases from V and 15 bases from J, with 16 bases in between. This CDR3 spans 12 amino acids. Germline V lookup: CDR1 SGDLS, CDR2 YYNGEE. CDR3 in DNA: TGTGCCAGCAGCGGGCATAACGGACTACCGTTCTTC. Translating gives CASSGHNGLPFF.

The genes are TRBV6-5 and TRBJ2-5; D gene unclear. The DNA end is a closer match to TRBJ2-7, so the J assignment may be wrong. There are 13 residues in the CDR3. The germline gives CDR1 MNHEY, CDR2 SVGAGI. CDR3 DNA sequence: TGTGCCAGCAGTTACTCAACCTCCTACGAGCAGTACTTC. Its protein is CASSYSTSYEQYF.

V is TRBV4-3 and J is TRBJ2-2; 8 bases match TRBD2. V was pared by 0 bases and J by 7 bases, with 10 bases of the junction left unmatched. The CDR3 length is 17 residues. Looked up from germline, CDR1 is LGHNA and CDR2 is YSLEER. The chain's CDR3 is CASSQDGRGGRVGELFF. CDR3 DNA: TGCGCCAGCAGCCAAGACGGACGGGGGGGCCGGGTCGGGGAGCTGTTTTTT.

As for this clone: The junction differs from germline at one of its ends, possibly a read error. V and J are TRBV7-9 and TRBJ1-3; the D gene is possibly TRBD1 (6 bases). Germline CDR1 reads SEHNR; CDR2 reads FQNEAQ (reference sequence). The CDR3 covers 13 residues. The CDR3 loop is CTVTGSSGNTIYF. In DNA, the CDR3 is TGCACCGTCACAGGGAGCTCTGGAAACACCATATATTTT.

This clone was counted only a few times. This chain uses TRBV5-6 with TRBJ2-3; possibly TRBD2 for D (5 bases). There are 16 residues in the CDR3. Germline CDR1 and CDR2: SGHDT and YYEEEE. Trimming pared 1 base from V and 0 bases from J, leaving 12 bases between. The CDR3 DNA sequence: TGTGCCAGCAGCTTGACGGGGTCCTCTAGCACAGATACGCAGTATTTT. It yields the protein CASSLTGSSSTDTQYF.

The chain uses TRBV4-3 and TRBJ2-7; TRBD2 is a possible D gene (7 bases). Trimming removed 0 bases from V and 7 bases from J, with 16 bases in between. The V gene's germline CDR1 is LGHNA and CDR2 YSLEER. The CDR3 length is 15 residues. CDR3 nucleotides: TGCGCCAGCAGCCAAGATTTGGGGGGGCTGGGAGAGCAGTACTTC. This translates into CASSQDLGGLGEQYF.

This sequence joins TRBV9 and TRBJ1-6; D is unresolved. This CDR3 is 17 amino acids long. V gave up 2 bases and J gave up 4 bases, with 16 bases separating them. Germline V gives CDR1 SGDLS, CDR2 YYNGEE. DNA for the CDR3: TGTGCCAGCAGCGTCGGAGGTAGTGGCCGGTATAATTCACCCCTCCACTTT. Translation gives CASSVGGSGRYNSPLHF.

The chain uses TRBV4-1 and TRBJ1-3; D is ambiguous. Looked up from germline, CDR1 is MGHRA and CDR2 is YSYEKL. The CDR3 is made up of 14 amino acids. Trimming removed 2 bases at V and 0 bases at J, with 5 bases between. The CDR3 loop reads CASSQRGSGNTIYF. CDR3 nucleotide sequence: TGCGCCAGCAGCCAACGGGGCTCTGGAAACACCATATATTTT.

This clone was recorded a few times. The V and J genes are TRBV7-9 and TRBJ2-2, with TRBD1 identical over 7 bases. The V gene end was trimmed by 6 bases and the J gene end by 6 bases; junction bases not matched to a gene: 4. The CDR3 spans 13 residues. Per germline, CDR1 SEHNR and CDR2 FQNEAQ (reference sequence). The DNA of the CDR3 is TGTGCCAGCAGTAACAGGGGCGCCGGGGAGCTGTTTTTT. It codes for CASSNRGAGELFF.

Only one count was recorded for this clone. This chain connects TRBV27 to TRBJ2-3; 9 nucleotides match TRBD2. This CDR3 has 19 residues. Losses at the gene ends were 5 bases for V and 0 bases for J; bases not matched to a gene: 15. CDR1 and CDR2 from the germline V gene are MNHEY and SMNVEV (reference sequence). CDR3 DNA: TGTGCCAGCAGTCCCCGCGCTTGGACTAGCGCGGCTAGCACAGATACGCAGTATTTT. Its protein is CASSPRAWTSAASTDTQYF.